This entry concerns a single T cell receptor beta chain. Its antigen is unknown. The data stem from a study of identical twins. The V end was cut by 1 base, the J end by 5 bases, with 20 bases between. CDR3 length: 17 amino acids. TCRdb re-derived calls from the 5' RACE reads in MiXCR, one entry per CDR3 protein. The table lists roughly 290,000 distinct CDR3 sequences, less than 9% of them singletons, with over 2% in the top ten. General study points: Among beta out-of-frame sequences, excess sharing between twins appeared weaker.

The same sample was also used in a study of yellow fever vaccine responses in identical twins.

The genes are TRBV12-3 or TRBV12-4 and TRBJ2-5; possibly TRBD2 for D (6 bases). The sequenced sample consisted of memory (CD45RO+) T cells sorted from blood. This clonotype was sampled from a young woman in good health. CDR3 nucleotides: TGTGCCAGCAGTTTAGGATCCATCGGGGGAGGTGGGGAGACCCAGTACTTC. Translating it yields CASSLGSIGGGGETQYF.